The 24 T cell receptor beta chains presented below share a single source sample, sequenced in a study of molecular identifiers for immune sequencing clone quantification. Via MiXCR, TCRdb re-called the PCR reads, giving one row per CDR3 protein. The data hold more than 450,000 distinct CDR3 sequences, with about a quarter observed a single time. What was sequenced was naive CD8+ T cells from blood, with Jurkat cell RNA spiked in. The sample's subset: FACS-sorted CD8+CD4-CCR7+CD45RA+ naive T cells. These receptors were obtained from a human donor in good health. Some libraries in this study had Jurkat cell RNA spiked in.

The chain links TRBV11-2 to TRBJ2-3; tentatively, D is TRBD1 (6 bases). The V gene's germline CDR1 is SGHAT and CDR2 FQNNGV. Trimming shortened V by 5 bases and J by 0 bases, and 15 bases separated the two germline ends. The CDR3 spans 16 residues. Here the CDR3 reads CASSTTGYPSTDTQYF. Here the CDR3 DNA reads TGTGCCAGCAGCACGACAGGTTACCCTAGCACAGATACGCAGTATTTT.

This clonotype was seen a few times. The chain recombines TRBV18 with TRBJ2-7; tentative D call: TRBD1 (5 bases). The CDR3 totals 15 residues. Germline V gene data show CDR1 as KGHSH and CDR2 as LQKENI. Trimming took off 1 base at V and 3 bases at J, with 13 bases between the two ends. CDR3 in amino acids: CASSPRKGSDYEQYF. CDR3 in DNA: TGTGCCAGCTCACCACGTAAGGGGTCCGACTACGAGCAGTACTTC.

In its sample, this clonotype was seen a few times. V usage is TRBV30 and J usage is TRBJ1-4, with D possibly matching TRBD1 (6 bases). With 6 bases removed from V and 6 bases from J, the gap between germline ends came to 14 bases. CDR1 and CDR2 (germline): GTSNPN, SVGIG (reference sequence). This CDR3 contains 13 residues. CDR3 residues: CACNYRAYEKLFF. The CDR3 region has the DNA TGTGCCTGTAACTACAGGGCGTATGAAAAACTGTTTTTT.

The chain has TRBV7-9 and TRBJ1-6; the match to TRBD1 covers 7 bases. From germline, CDR1 is SEHNR and CDR2 FQNEAQ (reference sequence). The V and J ends lost 7 bases and 8 bases, in that order; junction bases with no gene match: 11. The CDR3 is 15 residues long. The CDR3, as DNA: TGTGCCAGCACCGAGGGGGCGGCAAGGGATTCACCCCTCCACTTT. This gives the protein CASTEGAARDSPLHF.

Note on this clonotype: A junction end diverges from the germline sequence, so it may reflect a read error. The chain is built from TRBV29-1 and TRBJ2-1; TRBD1 is a possible D gene (6 bases). The CDR3 has 13 amino acids. Germline V gene data show CDR1 as SQVTM and CDR2 as ANQGSEA. The CDR3 DNA sequence: TGCAGCGTCCAGACAGGAGATTACAGTGAGCAGTTCTTC. As protein: CSVQTGDYSEQFF.

The gene calls are TRBV20-1 and TRBJ1-1, with a weak D call TRBD1 (5 bases). Per germline, CDR1 DFQATT and CDR2 SNEGSKA (reference sequence). The CDR3 is made up of 16 amino acids. V was cut by 3 bases and J by 2 bases, with 19 bases left in between. In nucleotides, the CDR3 is TGCAGTGCTAGGGGGCGAGGACAAAGCCTAAACACTGAAGCTTTCTTT. The encoded protein is CSARGRGQSLNTEAFF.

The CDR3 is CASSSHDRAWEQYF. In DNA, the CDR3 is TGTGCCAGCAGCTCCCACGACAGGGCGTGGGAGCAGTACTTC. The chain recombines TRBV5-4 with TRBJ2-7; TRBD1 matches 7 bases. Germline CDR1 and CDR2: SGHNT and YYREEE (reference sequence). Unmatched junction bases numbered 10, after V lost 3 bases and J lost 7 bases. CDR3 size: 14 residues.

This clonotype was counted between two and nine times. Here the CDR3 reads CASSFEFSGGYNEQFF. CDR3 coding DNA: TGTGCCAGCAGCTTCGAGTTCAGCGGGGGATACAATGAGCAGTTCTTC. This chain connects TRBV7-9 to TRBJ2-1, with 8 bases lining up with TRBD2. CDR1 and CDR2 (germline): SEHNR, FQNEAQ (reference sequence). Trimming took 3 bases from V and 4 from J; bases not matched to a gene: 8. This CDR3 has 16 amino acids.

This clonotype was seen more than once but under ten times. This chain links TRBV24-1 with TRBJ2-3; D gene ambiguous. Germline assignment: CDR1 KGHDR and CDR2 SFDVKD. The germline V and J ends were trimmed by 2 bases and 4 bases, with 9 bases remaining between them. The CDR3 has 14 residues. CDR3 in DNA: TGTGCCACCAGTGATTCCGAGATCGCAGATACGCAGTATTTT. Protein sequence: CATSDSEIADTQYF.

This clonotype was counted a few times. The V call is TRBV19, the J call TRBJ2-1, with 7 bases that match TRBD2. V gave up 3 bases and J gave up 8 bases; unmatched junction bases: 10. Germline assignment: CDR1 LNHDA and CDR2 SQIVND (reference sequence). The CDR3 contains 15 residues. The CDR3 protein is CASSITAGTTHEQFF. The CDR3, as DNA: TGTGCCAGTAGTATTACAGCGGGAACGACCCATGAGCAGTTCTTC. The full variable domain, rest sourced from reference TRBV19 and TRBJ2-1, is DGGITQSPKYLFRKEGQNVTLSCEQNLNHDAMYWYRQDPGQGLRLIYYSQIVNDFQKGDIAEGYSVSREKKESFPLTVTSAQKNPTAFYLCASSITAGTTHEQFFGPGTRLTVL.

This clonotype appeared many times. The CDR3, as DNA: TGTGCCAGCAGCGACTACGGATCGACAGGGTTTGATACGCAGTATTTT. It specifies CASSDYGSTGFDTQYF. The genes are TRBV9 and TRBJ2-3, with TRBD1 matching over 7 bases. Germline trimming cut 3 bases from V and 6 bases from J; bases unmatched to any gene: 13. CDR1 and CDR2 (germline): SGDLS, YYNGEE. The CDR3 length is 16 residues.

CDR3 coding DNA: TGTGCCAGCAGCGAGGCGGCTAGCCTTAACACCGGGGAGCTGTTTTTT. Translated, it gives CASSEAASLNTGELFF. The chain is built from TRBV11-2 and TRBJ2-2, with a possible D match to TRBD2 (5 bases). Per germline, CDR1 SGHAT and CDR2 FQNNGV. The CDR3 is 16 residues long. Trimming removed 5 bases at V and 2 bases at J, with 15 bases between. Together with reference TRBV11-2 and TRBJ2-2, the CDR3 gives the full variable domain: EAGVAQSPRYKIIEKRQSVAFWCNPISGHATLYWYQQILGQGPKLLIQFQNNGVVDDSQLPKDRFSAERLKGVDSTLKIQPAKLEDSAVYLCASSEAASLNTGELFFGEGSRLTVL.

This clonotype was seen repeatedly, ten times or more. V and J are TRBV4-1 and TRBJ1-5, with no clear D. Germline V CDR1 and CDR2: MGHRA, YSYEKL. This CDR3 comprises 15 residues. V gave up 3 bases and J gave up 1 base, with 10 bases separating them. Here the CDR3 reads CASSHPDGSNQPQHF. CDR3 DNA sequence: TGCGCCAGCAGCCATCCGGACGGCAGCAATCAGCCCCAGCATTTT.

Note on this clonotype: A read error is likely, as this CDR3 ends without the conserved phenylalanine or tryptophan. The CDR3 DNA reads as TGTGCCAGTGCAGAAAGTTCCTCCTACGAGCAGTACCTC. It translates to CASAESSSYEQYL. This sequence joins TRBV19 and TRBJ2-7; the D is unclear. The V gene lost 8 bases and the J gene lost 0 bases, with 11 bases spanning the gap. Looked up from germline, CDR1 is LNHDA and CDR2 is SQIVND (reference sequence). The CDR3 contains 13 residues.

As to this clonotype: One end of the junction fails to match germline, which may point to a read error. CDR3 amino acids: CAGSYSPDRPSPQHF. As DNA, the CDR3 is TGTGCCGGCAGTTACTCCCCGGACAGGCCCTCGCCCCAGCATTTT. The chain is built from TRBV6-6 and TRBJ1-5; 7 nucleotides agree with TRBD1. This CDR3 is 15 amino acids long. CDR1 and CDR2 (germline): MNHNY, SVGAGI (reference sequence).

In its sample, this clonotype was seen a few times. V gene TRBV27 combines with J gene TRBJ2-5; the match to TRBD2 covers 11 bases. V lost 4 bases to trimming and J lost 9 bases; unmatched junction nucleotides: 13. The CDR3 runs to 16 residues. Germline V gives CDR1 MNHEY, CDR2 SMNVEV (reference sequence). CDR3 sequence reads: CASSSGLAGARGAQYF. CDR3 sequence (DNA): TGTGCCAGCAGTTCAGGACTAGCGGGCGCCAGAGGGGCCCAGTACTTC.

On this clonotype itself: A much larger clone differs from this one at a single base, so this may be a read error. The CDR3 coding sequence is TGCAGCGTTAGTTTTTGGACGTACAGCTGTGGAAACACCATATATTTT. Its protein product is CSVSFWTYSCGNTIYF. The V and J genes are TRBV29-1 and TRBJ1-3; D is undetermined. There are 16 residues in the CDR3. Trimming removed 5 bases at V and 3 bases at J, with 20 bases between. The germline V gene encodes CDR1 SQVTM and CDR2 ANQGSEA.

The table lists this clonotype with many counts. The chain is built from TRBV29-1 and TRBJ2-1, with D perhaps matching TRBD2 (6 bases). Trimming left V 2 bases short and J 2 bases short, with 10 bases between. The CDR3 has 14 residues. Germline assignment: CDR1 SQVTM and CDR2 ANQGSEA. The CDR3 protein is CSVEWLATYNEQFF. The CDR3 DNA reads as TGCAGCGTTGAATGGCTAGCGACCTACAATGAGCAGTTCTTC.

The chain employs TRBV4-3 and TRBJ1-5; D not certain. The CDR3 length is 13 residues. Trimming took 1 base from V and 7 from J, leaving 8 bases between them. The germline gives CDR1 LGHNA, CDR2 YSLEER. For the CDR3, the DNA is TGCGCCAGCAGCCAAGCCGGGAGACAGCCCCAGCATTTT. Protein: CASSQAGRQPQHF.

This clonotype has only a few counts. The V gene is TRBV28, the J gene TRBJ1-6; D is unclear. V lost 3 bases and J 12 bases, leaving 15 bases between the germline ends. In germline, CDR1 is MDHEN, CDR2 SYDVKM. The CDR3 runs to 14 residues. Written as DNA, the CDR3 is TGTGCCAGCAGTTTTCGAGGAAAGTTTGGACCCCTCCACTTT. It specifies CASSFRGKFGPLHF. Using reference TRBV28 and TRBJ1-6 for the parts outside the CDR3, the full variable domain is DVKVTQSSRYLVKRTGEKVFLECVQDMDHENMFWYRQDPGLGLRLIYFSYDVKMKEKGDIPEGYSVSREKKERFSLILESASTNQTSMYLCASSFRGKFGPLHFGNGTRLTVT.

V and J are TRBV12-3 or TRBV12-4 and TRBJ2-3; D possibly uses TRBD1 or TRBD2 (5 bases each). V gave up 7 bases and J gave up 8 bases, with 22 bases separating them. This CDR3 has 15 residues. DNA of the CDR3: TGTGCCAGCAATTCGGAACAGCTCAGTGGGGGTACGCAGTATTTT. This encodes CASNSEQLSGGTQYF.

The genes are TRBV6-1 and TRBJ1-1; D call uncertain. This CDR3 is built from 15 residues. Looked up from germline, CDR1 is MNHNS and CDR2 is SASEGT. Trimming pared 2 bases from V and 1 base from J, leaving 11 bases between. The DNA of the CDR3 is TGTGCCAGCAGTGAAATGTGGGTACCGAACACTGAAGCTTTCTTT. Its translation: CASSEMWVPNTEAFF.

This clonotype has more than one count but fewer than ten. This rearrangement joins TRBV5-8 to TRBJ2-5, with D uncertain. V lost 4 bases and J 5 bases, leaving 9 bases between the germline ends. Germline CDR1 and CDR2: SGHTS and YDEGEE. There are 12 residues in the CDR3. As DNA, the CDR3 is TGTGCCAGCAGCCAGGAATGGGAGACCCAGTACTTC. Translation: CASSQEWETQYF.

The table lists this clonotype with many counts. This sequence joins TRBV29-1 and TRBJ2-3, with no clear D. The V end lost 0 bases, the J end lost 3 bases, and 10 bases lay between the germline ends. Germline values: CDR1 SQVTM, CDR2 ANQGSEA. The CDR3 extends over 14 amino acids. CDR3 sequence (DNA): TGCAGCGTTGAAGACGTCGTGGCAACAGATACGCAGTATTTT. It translates to CSVEDVVATDTQYF.